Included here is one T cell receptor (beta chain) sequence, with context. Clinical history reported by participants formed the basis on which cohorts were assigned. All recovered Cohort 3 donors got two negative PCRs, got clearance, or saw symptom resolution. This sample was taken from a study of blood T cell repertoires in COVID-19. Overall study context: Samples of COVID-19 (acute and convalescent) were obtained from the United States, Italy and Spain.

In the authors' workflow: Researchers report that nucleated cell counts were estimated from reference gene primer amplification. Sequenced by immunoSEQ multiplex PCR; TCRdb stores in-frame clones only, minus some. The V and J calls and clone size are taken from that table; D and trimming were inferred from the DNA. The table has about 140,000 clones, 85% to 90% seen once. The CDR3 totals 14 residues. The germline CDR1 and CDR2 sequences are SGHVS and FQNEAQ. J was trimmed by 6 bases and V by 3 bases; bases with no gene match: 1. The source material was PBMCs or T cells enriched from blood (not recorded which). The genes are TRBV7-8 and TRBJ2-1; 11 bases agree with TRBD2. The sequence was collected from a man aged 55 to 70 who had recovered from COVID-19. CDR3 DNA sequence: TGTGCCAGCAGCTTCGGGACTAGCGGCAATGAGCAGTTCTTC. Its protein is CASSFGTSGNEQFF.